Presented here are 8 T cell receptor beta chains from one specimen sequenced in a study of OX40 agonist ivuxolimab in advanced cancers. Sequencing was performed with immunoSEQ multiplex PCR; in TCRdb, only in-frame clones are kept and a portion is missing. The table lists some 50,000 clones, about 91% of them singletons. Material: CD4+ or CD8+ T cells sorted from blood, obtained in a trial of the OX40 agonist ivuxolimab. The receptors originated from an adult with an advanced solid tumor such as melanoma, head and neck, liver or kidney cancer.

The chain uses TRBV27 and TRBJ1-5; tentative D call: TRBD1 (5 bases). The V end was cut by 3 bases, the J end by 6 bases, with 12 bases between. Germline V lookup: CDR1 MNHEY, CDR2 SMNVEV (reference sequence). The CDR3 consists of 14 residues. The CDR3 loop reads CASSLVAGLQPQHF. In DNA, the CDR3 is TGTGCCAGCAGTTTGGTGGCAGGGCTTCAGCCCCAGCATTTT.

The CDR3 DNA reads TGCAGCGCGGGCCCTAACTTCTACGAGCAGTACTTC. It specifies CSAGPNFYEQYF. The V call is TRBV29-1, the J call TRBJ2-7; D is unclear. The CDR3 extends over 12 amino acids. Trimming shortened V by 7 bases and J by 3 bases, and 13 bases separated the two germline ends. Looked up from germline, CDR1 is SQVTM and CDR2 is ANQGSEA.

The rearrangement links TRBV5-6 to TRBJ2-1; 12 positions match TRBD2. Per the germline V gene, CDR1 is SGHDT and CDR2 is YYEEEE. The CDR3 runs 14 residues. Trimming at V came to 4 bases and at J to 9 bases, leaving 5 bases not matched to a gene. The CDR3 DNA reads as TGTGCCAGCAGCGGGGGACTAGCGGGCTTTGAGCAGTTCTTC. Amino acids: CASSGGLAGFEQFF. The full variable domain, in which reference TRBV5-6 and TRBJ2-1 provide the parts outside the CDR3, is DAGVTQSPTHLIKTRGQQVTLRCSPKSGHDTVSWYQQALGQGPQFIFQYYEEEERQRGNFPDRFSGHQFPNYSSELNVNALLLGDSALYLCASSGGLAGFEQFFGPGTRLTVL.

This clone was counted a few times. The V call is TRBV5-1, the J call TRBJ2-3; TRBD2 matches 10 bases. V was clipped by 3 bases and J by 4 bases; unmatched bases: 8. This CDR3 has 16 amino acids. Germline CDR1 and CDR2: SGHRS and YFSETQ. The CDR3 here is CASSSGAGGPADTQYF. In DNA form, the CDR3 reads TGCGCCAGCAGCTCCGGAGCGGGGGGGCCTGCAGATACGCAGTATTTT. Looking up the rest from reference TRBV5-1 and TRBJ2-3 gives the full variable domain: KAGVTQTPRYLIKTRGQQVTLSCSPISGHRSVSWYQQTPGQGLQFLFEYFSETQRNKGNFPGRFSGRQFSNSRSEMNVSTLELGDSALYLCASSSGAGGPADTQYFGPGTRLTVL.

The chain carries TRBV6-6 and TRBJ2-7, with 8 bases matching TRBD2. The junction had 5 bases not matched to a gene; V was cut back by 5 bases and J by 2 bases. The CDR3 runs to 14 residues. From germline, CDR1 is MNHNY and CDR2 SVGAGI (reference sequence). The CDR3 DNA is TGTGCCAGCAGTCTAGGGCGGGGGGCCTACGAGCAGTACTTC. Translated, it gives CASSLGRGAYEQYF.

The V gene is TRBV30, the J gene TRBJ1-2; D is perhaps TRBD1 (5 bases). V lost 0 bases and J lost 0, with 17 bases in between. Germline CDR1 GTSNPN, CDR2 SVGIG (reference sequence). The CDR3 contains 17 residues. CDR3 bases: TGTGCCTGGAGTGTAAAGTTATGGGGGGTTGCTAACTATGGCTACACCTTC. Protein product: CAWSVKLWGVANYGYTF.

V usage is TRBV7-6 and J usage is TRBJ1-5; D ambiguous. Per germline, CDR1 SGHVS and CDR2 FNYEAQ. The CDR3 is 12 amino acids. V lost 2 bases to trimming and J lost 4 bases, with 3 bases between them. CDR3 DNA sequence: TGTGCCAGCAGCTTACTGAATCAGCCCCAGCATTTT. Translation gives CASSLLNQPQHF.

V usage is TRBV6-5 and J usage is TRBJ1-1; D possibly corresponds to TRBD1 (5 bases). The V and J ends lost 3 bases and 1 base respectively, with 9 bases between them. Germline V gene data show CDR1 as MNHEY and CDR2 as SVGAGI. CDR3 length: 14 residues. The chain's CDR3 is CASSYYGGNTEAFF. CDR3 coding DNA: TGTGCCAGCAGTTATTATGGGGGGAACACTGAAGCTTTCTTT.